This note documents a single T cell receptor beta chain sequence. This clonotype was seen only once. The antigen this receptor binds is unknown. No much larger clonotype is one base removed from it; base qualities were not supplied. A single read makes a weak case. Library preparation was by multiplex PCR. For sequencing, an Illumina HiSeq 4000 was employed. iRepertoire HTBI primers and Arm-PCR amplification of CDR3 regions were used to construct TCR beta libraries. Before sequencing, the PCR products underwent gel purification. From the authors' description of their analysis: Gene usage analysis of CDR3 amino acid clonotypes used the 55 to 65 TRBV and fewer than 15 TRBJ segments found across samples. COPE and FqMerger were used to merge filtered high-quality paired reads into contigs. BLAST was used to align contigs to IMGT TRBV, TRBD and TRBJ reference genes, and CDR3 was defined according to IMGT. Clonotypes above 0.1% frequency were classified as highly expanded clones. Repertoire diversity was measured by Shannon entropy, and V-J evenness by the Gini coefficient. A clonotype was considered public if more than one individual shared it. TCRdb handled the public reads itself, with Q25 trimming in fastp and clone calling in MiXCR, and kept productive beta chains. Identical CDR3 proteins give one entry, which carries the most common genes and DNA. These V and J calls derive from TCRdb rather than the authors' analysis. Present in this sample are 700,000 or so distinct CDR3 sequences, around 30% of which were seen just once. The ten most abundant clones make up 40% to 55% of the sample.

Explained via the paper, the time point label denotes: persistent/refractory GD, antithyroid drugs over 5 years with positive TRAb. For both TCR sequencing and RNA sequencing, RNA was extracted from PBMCs in TRIzol. The diagnosis of Graves' disease was made according to American Thyroid Association guidelines. The patients came from an endocrinology department in Xi'an, China. Each patient gave about 9.1 milliliters of peripheral blood, collected in an EDTA anticoagulant tube. Ficoll Paque Plus density gradient separation was used to isolate PBMCs, and no additional T cell sorting was done. An Agilent 2100 Bioanalyzer and agarose gel were used to check RNA quality, and a NanoDrop 2000 was used to measure RNA concentration. This specimen comes from a study of regulatory T cells in long-lasting Graves disease (dated by TCRdb to the early 2020s). About the full investigation: Persistent Graves' disease was defined as persistently positive TSH receptor autoantibodies together with antithyroid drug treatment for over 5 years. The study took place in China and was registered as a clinical trial. In the clinical cohort, patients with persistent Graves' disease had used antithyroid drugs for an average of around 9.9 years. This study used TCR sequencing and RNA sequencing of peripheral blood to compare persistent Graves' disease patients against newly diagnosed Graves' disease patients. A total of 33 samples underwent TCR sequencing: around 13 from persistent and roughly 20 from newly diagnosed Graves' disease patients. Points the paper makes about the study in general: Peripheral blood alone was examined, since thyroid tissue, which constituted the primary lesion, could not be accessed. Sequencing and analysis were restricted to the TCR beta chain. Persistent Graves' disease patients showed lower TCR Shannon entropy and fewer highly expanded clones than newly diagnosed patients, suggesting clonal expansion. The authors noted that the small sample size was a limitation that may lower accuracy. Preferential use of TRBV28, TRBJ1-2 and TRBJ2-5 was observed in persistent disease, whereas TRBV20-1 and TRBJ2-1 were favored in newly diagnosed disease. A larger number of public clonotypes was shared among persistent patients (around 3,000) than among newly diagnosed patients (roughly 980).

CDR1 and CDR2 are drawn from the germline V gene (reference sequence): LNHDA, SQIVND. The CDR3 contains 14 residues, cysteine and phenylalanine counted. The kept DNA is CDR3 alone, 42 bases in frame from the first base. V is pruned by 5 bases and J by 8 bases, leaving 5 bases of the junction without a gene match. The chain employs TRBV19 and TRBJ1-4; TRBD1 fits 10 bases in the junction. Specimen: peripheral blood mononuclear cells (PBMCs), collected when the disease was refractory, from a patient treated with antithyroid drugs. The receptor comes from a female donor with Graves disease. The CDR3 reads CASSSTGGAEKLFF. The DNA is as follows: TGTGCCAGTAGTTCGACAGGGGGCGCCGAAAAACTGTTTTTT. Outside the CDR3, residues come from the reference TRBV19 and TRBJ1-4 proteins, so the full variable domain is: DGGITQSPKYLFRKEGQNVTLSCEQNLNHDAMYWYRQDPGQGLRLIYYSQIVNDFQKGDIAEGYSVSREKKESFPLTVTSAQKNPTAFYLCASSSTGGAEKLFFGSGTQLSVL.